Reported below is one TCR beta chain. The entry originates in a study of blood T cell repertoires in COVID-19. Study-wide context: Specimens from acute and convalescent COVID-19 originated in the United States, Italy and Spain.

CDR3 length equals 14 residues. V lost 1 base and J 0 bases, leaving 8 bases between the germline ends. Looked up from germline, CDR1 is SGDLS and CDR2 is YYNGEE. Methods used by the authors: Quantification of nucleated cells was approximated via reference gene primer amplification. Clones were read by immunoSEQ multiplex PCR, and TCRdb kept only the in-frame ones, dropping some. V, J and clone size are taken as reported in that table, and D and trimming were inferred from the DNA itself. The sample has about 270,000 clones; more than 75% are singletons. V gene TRBV9 combines with J gene TRBJ2-7, with D perhaps TRBD1 (5 bases). What was sequenced was PBMCs or T cells enriched from blood (not recorded which). This receptor was taken from a woman aged 40 to 50 with acute COVID-19. CDR3 in amino acids: CASSVQGSSYEQYF. DNA for the CDR3: TGTGCCAGCAGCGTACAGGGATCCTCCTACGAGCAGTACTTC.